This is a list of T cell receptor beta chains from one sample in a study of shared clonotypes between healthy human individuals. The protocol was immunoSEQ multiplex PCR, while the TCRdb copy is restricted to in-frame clones and leaves out a portion. The sample has some 2,100,000 clones, approximately 94% seen once; the top ten hold approximately 0.13%. The sample consisted of naive CD4+ T cells sorted from blood. All receptors come from a man between 18 and 35 years old in good health. Both conserved end residues are part of each CDR3. The D gene is left open where the match is weak. Only part of the rows carry a size: once, few, many, or a class if the clone is expanded.

DNA	CDR3	size	J	D	V
TGTGCCAGCAGCTTAGTGGGACCCCGACCGAATGAGCAGTTCTTC	CASSLVGPRPNEQFF	NA	TRBJ2-1	NA	TRBV11-2
TGCGCCAGCAGCTCGGGACAGACGGATTCACCCCTCCACTTT	CASSSGQTDSPLHF	NA	TRBJ1-6	TRBD1	TRBV5-1
TGTGCCAGCAGTTTAGGAATTAACTATGGCTACACCTTC	CASSLGINYGYTF	NA	TRBJ1-2	NA	TRBV28
TGTGCCAGCAGCCCCCGACAGGGCTCTAACACCGGGGAGCTGTTTTTT	CASSPRQGSNTGELFF	NA	TRBJ2-2	TRBD1	TRBV2
TGCGCCAGCAGCTTGGGTACTAGCGGGACTCAAGAGACCCAGTACTTC	CASSLGTSGTQETQYF	NA	TRBJ2-5	TRBD2	TRBV5-1
TGTGCCAGCAGTGTGGGGACAGGGGCTTACAATGAGCAGTTCTTC	CASSVGTGAYNEQFF	NA	TRBJ2-1	TRBD1	TRBV6-4
TGTGCCAGCAGCCCACAGGGGATGATAAACACCGGGGAGCTGTTTTTT	CASSPQGMINTGELFF	NA	TRBJ2-2	TRBD1	TRBV2
TGTGCCAGCAGCAACCGGGACCGCTACGGCACAGATACGCAGTATTTT	CASSNRDRYGTDTQYF	NA	TRBJ2-3	NA	TRBV5-4
TGCAGCGTTGAATACGGGAGGGGTGAGCAGTTCTTC	CSVEYGRGEQFF	NA	TRBJ2-1	TRBD2	TRBV29-1
TGTGCCAGCAGCGACCGGGGGAATCAGCCCCAGCATTTT	CASSDRGNQPQHF	NA	TRBJ1-5	NA	TRBV7-2
TGTGCCAGCAGCTTGGGACACTACAATCAGCCCCAGCATTTT	CASSLGHYNQPQHF	NA	TRBJ1-5	NA	TRBV5-6
TGCGCCAGCAGCCAAGATCTTGGCGGGGCTAACTATGGCTACACCTTC	CASSQDLGGANYGYTF	NA	TRBJ1-2	NA	TRBV4-3
TGTGCCAGCAGCCGCCGGCTAGCGGGGGGCACAGATACGCAGTATTTT	CASSRRLAGGTDTQYF	NA	TRBJ2-3	TRBD2	TRBV4-2
TGTGCCAGCTCACCGATGGGGGGAATCAACACTGAAGCTTTCTTT	CASSPMGGINTEAFF	NA	TRBJ1-1	NA	TRBV18
TGTGCCAGCAGCTCCCCCCCGACCTACGAGCAGTACTTC	CASSSPPTYEQYF	NA	TRBJ2-7	NA	TRBV11-3
TGCGCCAGCAGCTTGGTTGGGGGCGGCCAAGAGACCCAGTACTTC	CASSLVGGGQETQYF	NA	TRBJ2-5	NA	TRBV5-1
TGTGCCAGCAGTTACCGGGACAGGGGGCCAAGCGAAAAACTGTTTTTT	CASSYRDRGPSEKLFF	NA	TRBJ1-4	TRBD1	TRBV6-6
TGTGCCAGCAGCTTAGAACTAGCTAACTACAATGAGCAGTTCTTC	CASSLELANYNEQFF	NA	TRBJ2-1	NA	TRBV7-6
TGTGCTAGTGGTCTGAAGGGGCAGACTGGTCCTTCACCCCTCCACTTT	CASGLKGQTGPSPLHF	NA	TRBJ1-6	NA	TRBV12-5
TGCGCCAGCAGCCAAGTCCAGGGTATAGGGGAGACCCAGTACTTC	CASSQVQGIGETQYF	NA	TRBJ2-5	NA	TRBV4-1
TGTGCCAGCTCCACTATCGGGACAGGGCGCACTGAAGCTTTCTTT	CASSTIGTGRTEAFF	NA	TRBJ1-1	TRBD1	TRBV18
TGTGCCAGCAGCTTGGGGACAGGGGGCTCTGGAAACACCATATATTTT	CASSLGTGGSGNTIYF	once	TRBJ1-3	TRBD1	TRBV5-6
TGTGCCAGCAGCGTAGGACTAGCCCGCTACGAGCAGTACTTC	CASSVGLARYEQYF	NA	TRBJ2-7	TRBD2	TRBV9
TGTGCCAGCAGCTTAATGGGGAACACTGAAGCTTTCTTT	CASSLMGNTEAFF	few	TRBJ1-1	NA	TRBV7-2
TGTGCCAGCAGCCATAGTTCTGGGACAGTGAGCGAGCAGTACTTC	CASSHSSGTVSEQYF	NA	TRBJ2-7	TRBD1	TRBV6-6
TGTGCCTGGAGTCCCCAGCGGCTAGCGGACGAGCAGTACTTC	CAWSPQRLADEQYF	NA	TRBJ2-7	TRBD2	TRBV30
TGTGCCAGCAGCTTTCCGGGGTACACAGATACGCAGTATTTT	CASSFPGYTDTQYF	NA	TRBJ2-3	NA	TRBV5-6
TGTGCCAGCAGCTTAGTCAGAATAGGACTAGCGGACTACAATGAGCAGTTCTTC	CASSLVRIGLADYNEQFF	NA	TRBJ2-1	TRBD2	TRBV7-8
TGCGCCAGCAGCTGGACAGTTGGCAATGAGCAGTTCTTC	CASSWTVGNEQFF	NA	TRBJ2-1	NA	TRBV5-1
TGTGCCAGCAGTTTAAGGGGACAGTCACGGCAAGAGACCCAGTACTTC	CASSLRGQSRQETQYF	NA	TRBJ2-5	TRBD1	TRBV28
TGCGCCAGCAGCCCCCGGGGATCTGGGGCCAACGTCCTGACTTTC	CASSPRGSGANVLTF	NA	TRBJ2-6	NA	TRBV5-1
TGTGCCAGCAATTCGGAGGTCGGCTATGGCTACACCTTC	CASNSEVGYGYTF	NA	TRBJ1-2	NA	TRBV2
TGCGCCAGCAGCCGACTAGCGGGAAGCTACAATGAGCAGTTCTTC	CASSRLAGSYNEQFF	NA	TRBJ2-1	TRBD2	TRBV4-1
TGCGCCAGCAGCCGACAGGGGCACTATGAGCAGTTCTTC	CASSRQGHYEQFF	once	TRBJ2-1	TRBD1	TRBV4-3
TGTGCCACCAGCAGGGGTACGGCTGGGGCCAACGTCCTGACTTTC	CATSRGTAGANVLTF	NA	TRBJ2-6	NA	TRBV15
TGTGCCAGCAGCTTGGCCGGCGGGAGGGATGTCTACGAGCAGTACTTC	CASSLAGGRDVYEQYF	NA	TRBJ2-7	TRBD2	TRBV5-4
TGTGCCAGCAGCTTCGGGACTAGCGGGCCGCTAGCCAAAAACATTCAGTACTTC	CASSFGTSGPLAKNIQYF	NA	TRBJ2-4	TRBD2	TRBV7-2
TGTGCCAGCAGCCCGACGACAGGGGGGAATTCACCCCTCCACTTT	CASSPTTGGNSPLHF	once	TRBJ1-6	TRBD1	TRBV27
TGTGCCAGCAGCTTATCGAGCCAGCTTGGAGGCTACACCTTC	CASSLSSQLGGYTF	NA	TRBJ1-2	NA	TRBV11-2
TGCGCCAGCAGCTTGTATATTGATAGCGGGATCACAGATACGCAGTATTTT	CASSLYIDSGITDTQYF	NA	TRBJ2-3	TRBD2	TRBV5-1
TGCGCCAGCAGTCAATCGGCGCATACTAAGAACACTGAAGCTTTCTTT	CASSQSAHTKNTEAFF	once	TRBJ1-1	NA	TRBV23-1
TGTGCCAGCAGTTCAGGGGGCTTTCTAAATGGCTACACCTTC	CASSSGGFLNGYTF	NA	TRBJ1-2	TRBD1	TRBV27
TGTGCCAGCAGCCCGGGGTCTCCGGGGTCCTACGAGCAGTACTTC	CASSPGSPGSYEQYF	NA	TRBJ2-7	NA	TRBV11-2
TGTGCCAGCAGCTTGGATAGCGGGAACACCGGGGAGCTGTTTTTT	CASSLDSGNTGELFF	once	TRBJ2-2	NA	TRBV5-4
TGTGCCAGCAGCTTCGGGGGGCACCCAGATACGCAGTATTTT	CASSFGGHPDTQYF	NA	TRBJ2-3	NA	TRBV7-2
TGTGCCTGGAGTGTTGGCGGGGGCACTAATGAGCAGTTCTTC	CAWSVGGGTNEQFF	NA	TRBJ2-1	NA	TRBV30
TGTGCCAGCCGGGGCTCCTATAATTCACCCCTCCACTTT	CASRGSYNSPLHF	NA	TRBJ1-6	NA	TRBV6-5
TGTGCCAGCAGCTTGGCCGTCGTAACCTACGAGCAGTACTTC	CASSLAVVTYEQYF	NA	TRBJ2-7	NA	TRBV5-6
TGTGCCAGCAGCGTAGCCAAGGGCGGGACCCACTACAATGAGCAGTTCTTC	CASSVAKGGTHYNEQFF	NA	TRBJ2-1	NA	TRBV9
TGTGCCAGCAGCTTAGCGGGCAGGCTTAAGCAGTTCTTC	CASSLAGRLKQFF	NA	TRBJ2-1	NA	TRBV7-2
TGTGCCATCAGTGAGTCATTACAGACGCCAAGAAAGGGCTACACCTTC	CAISESLQTPRKGYTF	NA	TRBJ1-2	NA	TRBV10-3